These T cell receptor beta chains were read from a single sample in a study of blood T cell repertoires in COVID-19. The protocol was immunoSEQ multiplex PCR, while the TCRdb copy is restricted to in-frame clones and leaves out a portion. The table has under 300,000 clones, about 88% seen once. The sequencing sample was made of peripheral blood. These TCRs come from a man aged 18 to 29 with active or convalescent COVID-19. Both conserved end residues are part of each CDR3. Expanded clones are given a class, and other clones once, few, many or no size at all.

abundance: NA; len: 14; v_gene: TRBV3-1/TRBV3-2; j_gene: TRBJ2-3; CDR3aa: CASHLGLGADTQYF
abundance: NA; len: 13; v_gene: TRBV28; j_gene: TRBJ2-2; CDR3aa: CASSLAADGELFF
abundance: NA; len: 13; v_gene: TRBV5-4; j_gene: TRBJ2-7; CDR3aa: CASSLFGGYEQYF
abundance: NA; len: 13; v_gene: TRBV12-3/TRBV12-4; j_gene: TRBJ2-3; CDR3aa: CASSSLLADTQYF
abundance: NA; len: 15; v_gene: TRBV10-1; j_gene: TRBJ2-5; CDR3aa: CASSPPRLSQETQYF
abundance: NA; len: 14; v_gene: TRBV28; j_gene: TRBJ2-5; CDR3aa: CASSPGDPRETQYF
abundance: NA; len: 13; v_gene: TRBV6-5; j_gene: TRBJ1-5; CDR3aa: CASNGQGNQPQHF
abundance: once; len: 14; v_gene: TRBV9; j_gene: TRBJ2-3; CDR3aa: CASRGSQGFDTQYF
abundance: NA; len: 12; v_gene: TRBV7-9; j_gene: TRBJ1-4; CDR3aa: CASSQVDEKLFF
abundance: NA; len: 15; v_gene: TRBV9; j_gene: TRBJ2-3; CDR3aa: CASSVGGGTRDTQYF
abundance: few; len: 13; v_gene: TRBV18; j_gene: TRBJ1-1; CDR3aa: CASSSAQDTEAFF
abundance: NA; len: 20; v_gene: TRBV27; j_gene: TRBJ2-5; CDR3aa: CASRQQPGLAGDVYQETQYF
abundance: NA; len: 15; v_gene: TRBV6-5; j_gene: TRBJ2-5; CDR3aa: CASRVGTGGGETQYF
abundance: NA; len: 16; v_gene: TRBV5-4; j_gene: TRBJ2-7; CDR3aa: CASSLDVGAGGGEQYF
abundance: NA; len: 12; v_gene: TRBV28; j_gene: TRBJ1-2; CDR3aa: CASDGTVYGYTF
abundance: NA; len: 17; v_gene: TRBV7-6; j_gene: TRBJ2-1; CDR3aa: CASSWAGSGSPHNEQFF
abundance: NA; len: 15; v_gene: TRBV25-1; j_gene: TRBJ1-1; CDR3aa: CASSVARQGVPEAFF
abundance: few; len: 15; v_gene: TRBV7-6; j_gene: TRBJ2-2; CDR3aa: CASSQTGGETGELFF
abundance: NA; len: 13; v_gene: TRBV29-1; j_gene: TRBJ1-2; CDR3aa: CSATPGQIYGYTF
abundance: NA; len: 13; v_gene: TRBV18; j_gene: TRBJ2-3; CDR3aa: CASSPPYTDTQYF
abundance: NA; len: 12; v_gene: TRBV12-3/TRBV12-4; j_gene: TRBJ2-7; CDR3aa: CASGGESYEQYF
abundance: NA; len: 14; v_gene: TRBV6-2/TRBV6-3; j_gene: TRBJ1-2; CDR3aa: CASSYAGSNYGYTF
abundance: NA; len: 13; v_gene: TRBV7-9; j_gene: TRBJ1-6; CDR3aa: CASEQGHNSPLHF
abundance: NA; len: 16; v_gene: TRBV11-2; j_gene: TRBJ1-4; CDR3aa: CASSRRGNREGEKLFF
abundance: NA; len: 15; v_gene: TRBV19; j_gene: TRBJ2-5; CDR3aa: CASSIMGEAQETQYF
abundance: NA; len: 14; v_gene: TRBV7-2; j_gene: TRBJ1-3; CDR3aa: CASSGQGSGNTIYF
abundance: NA; len: 16; v_gene: TRBV6-5; j_gene: TRBJ2-5; CDR3aa: CASSYGGGPRQETQYF
abundance: NA; len: 16; v_gene: TRBV4-3; j_gene: TRBJ2-2; CDR3aa: CASSQDKGAGTGELFF
abundance: once; len: 12; v_gene: TRBV11-2; j_gene: TRBJ2-7; CDR3aa: CASSLGRSEQYF
abundance: NA; len: 12; v_gene: TRBV6-5; j_gene: TRBJ2-4; CDR3aa: CASSATGIIQYF
abundance: NA; len: 13; v_gene: TRBV6-5; j_gene: TRBJ1-1; CDR3aa: CASSMQANTEAFF
abundance: NA; len: 13; v_gene: TRBV27; j_gene: TRBJ2-7; CDR3aa: CASATGGINEQYF
abundance: NA; len: 13; v_gene: TRBV19; j_gene: TRBJ2-2; CDR3aa: CASGGSYSGELFF
abundance: NA; len: 12; v_gene: TRBV30; j_gene: TRBJ2-2; CDR3aa: CAWRDRAGELFF
abundance: NA; len: 15; v_gene: TRBV7-9; j_gene: TRBJ2-7; CDR3aa: CASSFLAGEAYEQYF
abundance: NA; len: 17; v_gene: TRBV4-3; j_gene: TRBJ1-6; CDR3aa: CASSLAVGTGVGSPLHF
abundance: NA; len: 15; v_gene: TRBV12-5; j_gene: TRBJ1-5; CDR3aa: CASGFRDRDLQPQHF
abundance: NA; len: 14; v_gene: TRBV7-9; j_gene: TRBJ1-5; CDR3aa: CARLTVKGNQPQHF
abundance: many; len: 14; v_gene: TRBV12-2; j_gene: TRBJ1-5; CDR3aa: CASRVGQSNQPQHF
abundance: once; len: 14; v_gene: TRBV7-9; j_gene: TRBJ1-4; CDR3aa: CASSRRGRREKLFF
abundance: NA; len: 14; v_gene: TRBV30; j_gene: TRBJ2-1; CDR3aa: CAWNYPGLFDEQFF
abundance: NA; len: 14; v_gene: TRBV6-5; j_gene: TRBJ1-2; CDR3aa: CASSYLTEGSGYTF
abundance: NA; len: 12; v_gene: TRBV7-2; j_gene: TRBJ1-2; CDR3aa: CASSEGLGGYTF
abundance: NA; len: 14; v_gene: TRBV5-6; j_gene: TRBJ1-5; CDR3aa: CASSSGTANQPQHF
abundance: NA; len: 13; v_gene: TRBV5-5; j_gene: TRBJ2-1; CDR3aa: CASSLDFVHEQFF
abundance: NA; len: 17; v_gene: TRBV5-4; j_gene: TRBJ2-7; CDR3aa: CASSFPSPSQGAGEQYF
abundance: NA; len: 17; v_gene: TRBV11-2; j_gene: TRBJ2-7; CDR3aa: CASTSHPAGTEDAEQYF
abundance: NA; len: 15; v_gene: TRBV6-5; j_gene: TRBJ2-5; CDR3aa: CASSTNLQGSETQYF
abundance: NA; len: 16; v_gene: TRBV4-3; j_gene: TRBJ2-7; CDR3aa: CASSQDLYGNSYEQYF
abundance: NA; len: 12; v_gene: TRBV28; j_gene: TRBJ1-2; CDR3aa: CASSMPDYGYTF